The 12 T cell receptor beta chains below were found in one sample sequenced in a study of blood T cell repertoires in COVID-19. This table comes from immunoSEQ multiplex PCR, and its TCRdb copy is limited to in-frame clones, with some not included. Of under 250,000 clones detected, about 87% appear once; the ten largest clones hold less than 3.5%. Material for sequencing was peripheral blood. The receptors stem from a young man with COVID-19, enrolled during active disease.

This clone appeared once. This chain joins TRBV4-2 and TRBJ2-7; TRBD1 agrees at 9 bases. With 2 bases clipped from V and 0 bases from J, the junction kept 5 bases outside the gene matches. Germline CDR1 is LGHNA and CDR2 is YNFKEQ. This CDR3 region has 16 residues. The DNA of the CDR3 is TGTGCCAGCAGCCAATCCGGGACAGGGACCTCCTACGAGCAGTACTTC. This sequence encodes CASSQSGTGTSYEQYF.

This rearrangement joins TRBV7-9 to TRBJ2-2; D possibly corresponds to TRBD2 (5 bases). Germline assignment: CDR1 SEHNR and CDR2 FQNEAQ (reference sequence). The CDR3 is 16 amino acids. Trimming removed 3 bases at V and 6 bases at J, with 17 bases between. CDR3 nucleotides: TGTGCCAGCAGCTTTATCACGGCCCACGGGGCCGGGGAGCTGTTTTTT. Its protein is CASSFITAHGAGELFF.

This clone has a single count. The chain links TRBV11-2 to TRBJ1-3, with D uncertain. V lost 1 base and J lost 0, with 7 bases in between. CDR3 length: 15 residues. CDR1 and CDR2 (germline): SGHAT, FQNNGV. CDR3 in DNA: TGTGCCAGCAGCTTAGGGGCAGTCTCTGGAAACACCATATATTTT. It codes for CASSLGAVSGNTIYF.

The chain recombines TRBV7-9 with TRBJ2-7, with D possibly matching TRBD1 (6 bases). V was trimmed by 4 bases and J by 1 base, leaving 11 bases between them. Germline CDR1 and CDR2: SEHNR and FQNEAQ (reference sequence). There are 14 residues in the CDR3. The CDR3 nucleotides read TGTGCCAGCAGCTCCGCCGGGACATCCTACGAGCAGTACTTC. It specifies CASSSAGTSYEQYF.

V gene TRBV18 combines with J gene TRBJ1-5, with D possibly being TRBD1 (6 bases). The germline V gene encodes CDR1 KGHSH and CDR2 LQKENI. The length of the CDR3 is 18 residues. The germline V and J ends were trimmed by 3 bases and 0 bases, with 18 bases remaining between them. DNA for the CDR3: TGTGCCAGCTCACCCCTTGGCGTGGACAGTTCTAGCAATCAGCCCCAGCATTTT. Amino acids: CASSPLGVDSSSNQPQHF.

This rearrangement joins TRBV6-6 to TRBJ2-7, with TRBD1 matching 8 bases. This CDR3 has 14 residues. Germline V gene data show CDR1 as MNHNY and CDR2 as SVGAGI (reference sequence). V trimming: 2 bases; J trimming: 3 bases; junction bases outside the gene matches: 3. The CDR3 here is CASSYRTGRYEQYF. Written as DNA, the CDR3 is TGTGCCAGCAGTTACAGGACAGGGCGCTACGAGCAGTACTTC.

The chain carries TRBV7-9 and TRBJ2-7, with 10 bases identical to TRBD1. The CDR3 is made up of 14 amino acids. After removal of 3 bases from V and 3 bases from J, the junction contained 2 bases not matched to a gene. The germline V gene encodes CDR1 SEHNR and CDR2 FQNEAQ (reference sequence). The CDR3 is CASSFGQGVYEQYF. The CDR3, as DNA: TGTGCCAGCAGCTTCGGACAGGGGGTCTACGAGCAGTACTTC.

This sequence joins TRBV7-2 and TRBJ2-1, with D possibly TRBD1 on 7 matching bases. V was shortened by 5 bases and J by 8 bases, with 19 bases between the two germline ends. This CDR3 region has 15 residues. The germline CDR1 and CDR2 sequences are SGHTA and FQGNSA. The CDR3 here is CASSLLGGQGDEQFF. The DNA for the CDR3 is TGTGCCAGCAGCCTGCTAGGGGGGCAGGGGGATGAGCAGTTCTTC.

The V call is TRBV18, the J call TRBJ1-5, with a possible D match to TRBD1 (5 bases). The CDR3 length is 16 residues. CDR1 and CDR2 (germline): KGHSH, LQKENI. Between the trimmed V and J ends, which lost 6 bases and 4 bases, there was a span of 19 bases. This chain's CDR3 is CASSPPGSGQNQPQHF. As DNA, the CDR3 is TGTGCCAGCTCCCCCCCGGGTTCAGGGCAAAATCAGCCCCAGCATTTT. Together with reference TRBV18 and TRBJ1-5, the CDR3 gives the full variable domain: NAGVMQNPRHLVRRRGQEARLRCSPMKGHSHVYWYRQLPEEGLKFMVYLQKENIIDESGMPKERFSAEFPKEGPSILRIQQVVRGDSAAYFCASSPPGSGQNQPQHFGDGTRLSIL.

Concerning this clone itself: The same CDR3 also results from other DNA sequences found in this sample. The chain recombines TRBV9 with TRBJ1-1; D might be TRBD1 (6 bases). The CDR3 has 13 amino acids. V gave up 0 bases and J gave up 5 bases, with 8 bases separating them. Germline-derived CDR1 and CDR2 are SGDLS and YYNGEE. Here the CDR3 reads CASSVGGRTEAFF. CDR3 DNA: TGTGCCAGCAGCGTAGGGGGGCGAACTGAAGCTTTCTTT.

V is TRBV5-4 and J is TRBJ2-2, with D possibly being TRBD1 (5 bases). Germline-derived CDR1 and CDR2 are SGHNT and YYREEE (reference sequence). Trimming removed 7 bases at V and 7 bases at J, with 17 bases between. The CDR3 covers 14 residues. The CDR3 loop is CASVQGLGGGELFF. In DNA, the CDR3 is TGTGCCAGCGTGCAGGGTTTGGGCGGCGGGGAGCTGTTTTTT.

The chain recombines TRBV5-1 with TRBJ2-3; D gene ambiguous. The V end was cut by 1 base, the J end by 3 bases, with 6 bases between. The CDR3 is 13 residues long. Germline assignment: CDR1 SGHRS and CDR2 YFSETQ. The CDR3 DNA sequence: TGCGCCAGCAGCTTGTCGAGAACAGATACGCAGTATTTT. Translated, it gives CASSLSRTDTQYF.